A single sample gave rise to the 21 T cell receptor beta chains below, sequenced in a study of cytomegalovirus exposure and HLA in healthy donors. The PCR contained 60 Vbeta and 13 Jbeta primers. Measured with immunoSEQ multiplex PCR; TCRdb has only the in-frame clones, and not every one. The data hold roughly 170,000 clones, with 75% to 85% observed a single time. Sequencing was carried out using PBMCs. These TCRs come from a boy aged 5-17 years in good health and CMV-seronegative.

The CDR3 nucleotides are TGTGCCTGGAGGCCTTCGGGACGGCTCAAGGAGGGCGGCTACACCTTC. As protein: CAWRPSGRLKEGGYTF. The chain combines TRBV30 with TRBJ1-2; D may be TRBD1 (5 bases). This CDR3 contains 16 residues. Trimming shortened V by 3 bases and J by 8 bases, and 25 bases separated the two germline ends. The germline V gene has CDR1 GTSNPN and CDR2 SVGIG (reference sequence).

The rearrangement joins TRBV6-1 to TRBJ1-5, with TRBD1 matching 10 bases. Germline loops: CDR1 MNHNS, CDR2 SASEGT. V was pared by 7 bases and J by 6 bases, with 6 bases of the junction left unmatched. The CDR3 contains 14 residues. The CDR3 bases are TGTGCCAGCAAGCGCGGACAGGGGGTTCAGCCCCAGCATTTT. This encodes CASKRGQGVQPQHF.

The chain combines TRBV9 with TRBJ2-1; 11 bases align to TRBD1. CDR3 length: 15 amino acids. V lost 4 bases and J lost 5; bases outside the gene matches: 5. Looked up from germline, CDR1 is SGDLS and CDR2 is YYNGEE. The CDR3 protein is CASSPPGQGDNEQFF. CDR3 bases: TGTGCCAGCAGCCCACCGGGACAGGGGGACAATGAGCAGTTCTTC.

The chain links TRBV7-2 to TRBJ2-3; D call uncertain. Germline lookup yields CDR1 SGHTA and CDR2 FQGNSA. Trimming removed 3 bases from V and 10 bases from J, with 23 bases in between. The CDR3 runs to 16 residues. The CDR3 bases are TGTGCCAGCAGCTTCGACCCTTTGACTCCCCCGCGATCGCAGTATTTT. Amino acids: CASSFDPLTPPRSQYF.

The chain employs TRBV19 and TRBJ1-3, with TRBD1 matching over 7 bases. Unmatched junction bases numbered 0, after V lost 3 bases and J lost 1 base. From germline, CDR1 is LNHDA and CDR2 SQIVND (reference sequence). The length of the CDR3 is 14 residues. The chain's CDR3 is CASSMDRSGNTIYF. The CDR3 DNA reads TGTGCCAGTAGTATGGACAGGTCTGGAAACACCATATATTTT.

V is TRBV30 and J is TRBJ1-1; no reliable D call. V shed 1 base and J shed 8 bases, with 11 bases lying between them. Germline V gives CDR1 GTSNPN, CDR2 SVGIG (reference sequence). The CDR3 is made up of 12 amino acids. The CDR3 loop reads CAWSDRRIEAFF. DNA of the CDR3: TGTGCCTGGAGTGACCGGAGGATAGAAGCTTTCTTT.

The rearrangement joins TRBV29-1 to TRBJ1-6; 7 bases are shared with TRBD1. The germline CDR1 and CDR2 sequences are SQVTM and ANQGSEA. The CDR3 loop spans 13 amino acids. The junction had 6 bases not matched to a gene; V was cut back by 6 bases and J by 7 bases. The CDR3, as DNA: TGCAGCGTAGGCACAGGGGAAAATTCACCCCTCCACTTT. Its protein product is CSVGTGENSPLHF.

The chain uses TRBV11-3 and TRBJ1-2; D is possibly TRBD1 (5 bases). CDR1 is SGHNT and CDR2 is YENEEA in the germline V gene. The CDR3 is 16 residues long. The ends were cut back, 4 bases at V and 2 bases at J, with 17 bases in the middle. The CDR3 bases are TGTGCCAGCAGCTCTTACGCAGGGAAACTGAACTATGGCTACACCTTC. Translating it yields CASSSYAGKLNYGYTF.

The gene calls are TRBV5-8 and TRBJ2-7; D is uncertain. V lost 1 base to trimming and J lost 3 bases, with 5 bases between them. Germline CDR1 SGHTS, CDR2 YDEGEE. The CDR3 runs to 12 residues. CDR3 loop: CASSLIHYEQYF. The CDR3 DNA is TGTGCCAGCAGCTTGATTCACTACGAGCAGTACTTC. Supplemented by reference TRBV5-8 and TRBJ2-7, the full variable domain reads EAGVTQSPTHLIKTRGQQATLRCSPISGHTSVYWYQQALGLGLQFLLWYDEGEERNRGNFPPRFSGRQFPNYSSELNVNALELEDSALYLCASSLIHYEQYFGPGTRLTVT.

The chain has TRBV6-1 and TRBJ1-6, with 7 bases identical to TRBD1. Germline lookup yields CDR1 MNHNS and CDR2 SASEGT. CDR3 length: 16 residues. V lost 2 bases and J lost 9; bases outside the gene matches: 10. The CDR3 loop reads CASSEFGTDEASPLHF. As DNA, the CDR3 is TGTGCCAGCAGTGAATTCGGGACAGACGAGGCTTCACCCCTCCACTTT.

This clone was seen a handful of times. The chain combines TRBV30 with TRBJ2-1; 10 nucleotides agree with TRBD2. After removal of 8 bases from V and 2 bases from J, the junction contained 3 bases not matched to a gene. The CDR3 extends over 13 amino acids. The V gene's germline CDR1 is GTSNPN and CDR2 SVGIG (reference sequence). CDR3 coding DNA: TGTGCCCGGACTAGCGGAGCCTACAATGAGCAGTTCTTC. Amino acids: CARTSGAYNEQFF.

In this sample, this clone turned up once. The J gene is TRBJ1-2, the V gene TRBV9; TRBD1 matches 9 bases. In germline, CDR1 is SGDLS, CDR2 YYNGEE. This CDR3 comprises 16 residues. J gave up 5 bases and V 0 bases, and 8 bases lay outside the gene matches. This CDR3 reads CASSVARTGVEYGYTF. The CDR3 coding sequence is TGTGCCAGCAGCGTAGCGAGGACAGGGGTTGAATATGGCTACACCTTC.

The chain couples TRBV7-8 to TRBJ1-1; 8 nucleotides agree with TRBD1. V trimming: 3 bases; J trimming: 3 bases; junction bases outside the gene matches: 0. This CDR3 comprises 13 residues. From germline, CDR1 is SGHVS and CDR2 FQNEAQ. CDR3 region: CASSLTGDTEAFF. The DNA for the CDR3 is TGTGCCAGCAGCTTGACAGGGGACACTGAAGCTTTCTTT. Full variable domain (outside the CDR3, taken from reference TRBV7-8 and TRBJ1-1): GAGVSQSPRYKVAKRGQDVALRCDPISGHVSLFWYQQALGQGPEFLTYFQNEAQLDKSGLPSDRFFAERPEGSVSTLKIQRTQQEDSAVYLCASSLTGDTEAFFGQGTRLTVV.

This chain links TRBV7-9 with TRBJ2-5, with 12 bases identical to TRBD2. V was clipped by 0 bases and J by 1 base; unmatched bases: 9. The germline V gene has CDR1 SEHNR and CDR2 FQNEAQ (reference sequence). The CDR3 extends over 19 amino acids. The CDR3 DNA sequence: TGTGCCAGCAGCTTAGCCGGACTAGCGGGGTTATCACTCCAAGAGACCCAGTACTTC. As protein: CASSLAGLAGLSLQETQYF.

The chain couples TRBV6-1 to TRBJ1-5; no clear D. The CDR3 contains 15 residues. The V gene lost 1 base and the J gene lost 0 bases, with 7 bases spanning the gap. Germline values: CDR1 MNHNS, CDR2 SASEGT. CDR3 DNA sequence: TGTGCCAGCAGTGAAGGAGACTATAGCAATCAGCCCCAGCATTTT. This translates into CASSEGDYSNQPQHF.

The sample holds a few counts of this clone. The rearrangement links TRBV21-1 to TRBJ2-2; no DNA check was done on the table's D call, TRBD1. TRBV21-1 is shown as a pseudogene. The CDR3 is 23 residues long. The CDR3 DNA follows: TGTGCCAGCAGCTACAAAATCCAAGGGGGACAGGGGGCGAAAACCGCGAACACCGGGGAGCTGTTTTTT. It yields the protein CASSYKIQGGQGAKTANTGELFF.

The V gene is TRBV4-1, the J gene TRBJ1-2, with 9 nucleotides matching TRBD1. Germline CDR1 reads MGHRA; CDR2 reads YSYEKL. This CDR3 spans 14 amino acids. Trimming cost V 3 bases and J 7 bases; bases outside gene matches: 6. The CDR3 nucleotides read TGCGCCAGCAGCCAGAGGACAGGGGAGGGTGGCTACACCTTC. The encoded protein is CASSQRTGEGGYTF.

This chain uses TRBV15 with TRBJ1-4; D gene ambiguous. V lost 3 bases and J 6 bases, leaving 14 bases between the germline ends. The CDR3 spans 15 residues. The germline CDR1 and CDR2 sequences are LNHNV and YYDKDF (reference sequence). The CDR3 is CATSSMRGPHEKLFF. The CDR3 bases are TGTGCCACCAGCAGCATGCGAGGTCCGCATGAAAAACTGTTTTTT.

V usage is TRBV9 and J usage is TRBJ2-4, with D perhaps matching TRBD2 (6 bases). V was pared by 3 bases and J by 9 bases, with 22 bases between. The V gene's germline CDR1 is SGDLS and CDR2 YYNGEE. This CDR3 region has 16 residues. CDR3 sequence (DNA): TGTGCCAGCAGCGCCTCCGGGACTCCGATATCTACCATTCAGTACTTC. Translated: CASSASGTPISTIQYF.

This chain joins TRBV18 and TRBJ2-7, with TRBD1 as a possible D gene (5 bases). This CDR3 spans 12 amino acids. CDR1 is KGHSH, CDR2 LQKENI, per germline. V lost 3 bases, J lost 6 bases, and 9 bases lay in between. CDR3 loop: CASSPQGREQYF. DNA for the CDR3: TGTGCCAGCTCACCCCAGGGTCGCGAGCAGTACTTC.

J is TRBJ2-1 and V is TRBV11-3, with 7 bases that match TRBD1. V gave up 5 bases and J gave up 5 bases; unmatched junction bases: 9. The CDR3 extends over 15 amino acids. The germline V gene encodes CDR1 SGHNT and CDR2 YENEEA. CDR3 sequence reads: CASSQWTGKDNEQFF. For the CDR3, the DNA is TGTGCCAGCAGCCAATGGACAGGAAAGGACAATGAGCAGTTCTTC.